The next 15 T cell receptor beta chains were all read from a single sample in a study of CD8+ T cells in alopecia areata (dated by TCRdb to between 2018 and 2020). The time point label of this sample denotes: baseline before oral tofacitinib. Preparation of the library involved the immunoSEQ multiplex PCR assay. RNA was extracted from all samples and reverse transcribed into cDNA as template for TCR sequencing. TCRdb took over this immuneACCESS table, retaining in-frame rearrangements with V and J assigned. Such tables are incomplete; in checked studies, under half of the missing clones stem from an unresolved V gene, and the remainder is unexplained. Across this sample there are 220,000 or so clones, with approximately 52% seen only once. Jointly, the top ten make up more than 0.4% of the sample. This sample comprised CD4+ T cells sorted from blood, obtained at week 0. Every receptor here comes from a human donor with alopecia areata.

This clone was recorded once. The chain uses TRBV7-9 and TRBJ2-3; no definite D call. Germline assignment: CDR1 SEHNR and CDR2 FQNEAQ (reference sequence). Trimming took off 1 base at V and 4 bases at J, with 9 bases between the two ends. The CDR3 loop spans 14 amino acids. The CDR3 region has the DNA TGTGCCAGCAGCTTAGAAGCCCTATCAGATACGCAGTATTTT. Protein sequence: CASSLEALSDTQYF.

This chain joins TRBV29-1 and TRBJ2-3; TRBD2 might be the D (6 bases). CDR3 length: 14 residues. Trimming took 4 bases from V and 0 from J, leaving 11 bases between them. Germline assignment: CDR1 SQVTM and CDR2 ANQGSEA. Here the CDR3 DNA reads TGCAGCGTTGGCCTAGCGCTGAGCACAGATACGCAGTATTTT. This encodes CSVGLALSTDTQYF.

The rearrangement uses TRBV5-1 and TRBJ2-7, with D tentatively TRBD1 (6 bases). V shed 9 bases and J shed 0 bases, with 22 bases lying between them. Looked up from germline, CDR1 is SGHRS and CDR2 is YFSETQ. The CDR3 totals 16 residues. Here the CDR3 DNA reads TGCGCCACGAACGTTGGGGGCAGGGGACCCTCCTACGAGCAGTACTTC. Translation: CATNVGGRGPSYEQYF.

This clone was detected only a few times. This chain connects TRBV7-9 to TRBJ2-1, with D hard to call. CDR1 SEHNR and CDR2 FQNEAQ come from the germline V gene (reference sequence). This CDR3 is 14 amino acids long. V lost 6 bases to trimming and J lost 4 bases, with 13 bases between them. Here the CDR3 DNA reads TGTGCCAGCAGAAGAATTTCGACTTACAATGAGCAGTTCTTC. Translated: CASRRISTYNEQFF.

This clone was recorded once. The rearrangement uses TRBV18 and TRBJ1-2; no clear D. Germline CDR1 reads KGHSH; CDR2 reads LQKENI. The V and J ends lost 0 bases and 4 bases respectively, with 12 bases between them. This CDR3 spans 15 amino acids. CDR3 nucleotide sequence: TGTGCCAGCTCACCACCAGTCAGGCGCTTCTATGGCTACACCTTC. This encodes CASSPPVRRFYGYTF.

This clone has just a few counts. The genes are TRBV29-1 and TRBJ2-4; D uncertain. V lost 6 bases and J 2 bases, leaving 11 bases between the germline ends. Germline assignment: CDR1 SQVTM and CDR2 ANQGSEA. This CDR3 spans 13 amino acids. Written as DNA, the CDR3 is TGCAGCGTAATTGGGTTGACCAAAAACATTCAGTACTTC. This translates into CSVIGLTKNIQYF.

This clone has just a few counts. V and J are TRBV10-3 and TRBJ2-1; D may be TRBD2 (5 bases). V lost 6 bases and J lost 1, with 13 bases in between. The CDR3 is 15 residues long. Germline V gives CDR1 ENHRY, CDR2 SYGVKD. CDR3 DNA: TGTGCCATCAGCGGGAATAGCGAATCCTACAATGAGCAGTTCTTC. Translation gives CAISGNSESYNEQFF.

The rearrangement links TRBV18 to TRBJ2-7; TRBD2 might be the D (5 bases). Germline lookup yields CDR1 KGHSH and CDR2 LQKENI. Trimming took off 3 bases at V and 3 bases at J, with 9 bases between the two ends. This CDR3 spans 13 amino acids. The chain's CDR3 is CASSPIGGYEQYF. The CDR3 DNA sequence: TGTGCCAGCTCACCCATTGGAGGCTACGAGCAGTACTTC.

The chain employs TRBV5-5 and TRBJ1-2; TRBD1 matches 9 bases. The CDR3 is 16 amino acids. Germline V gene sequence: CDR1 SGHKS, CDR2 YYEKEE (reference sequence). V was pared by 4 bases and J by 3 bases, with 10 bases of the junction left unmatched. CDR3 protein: CASSPDRGRKHYGYTF. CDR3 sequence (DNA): TGTGCCAGCAGCCCGGACAGGGGAAGGAAACACTATGGCTACACCTTC. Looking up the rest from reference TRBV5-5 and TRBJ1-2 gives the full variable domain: DAGVTQSPTHLIKTRGQQVTLRCSPISGHKSVSWYQQVLGQGPQFIFQYYEKEERGRGNFPDRFSARQFPNYSSELNVNALLLGDSALYLCASSPDRGRKHYGYTFGSGTRLTVV.

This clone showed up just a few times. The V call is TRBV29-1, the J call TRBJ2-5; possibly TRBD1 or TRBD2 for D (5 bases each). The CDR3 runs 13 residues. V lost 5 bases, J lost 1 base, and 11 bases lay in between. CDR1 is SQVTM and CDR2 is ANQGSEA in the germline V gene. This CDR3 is CSVSRDGQETQYF. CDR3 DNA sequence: TGCAGCGTTTCCCGGGACGGCCAAGAGACCCAGTACTTC.

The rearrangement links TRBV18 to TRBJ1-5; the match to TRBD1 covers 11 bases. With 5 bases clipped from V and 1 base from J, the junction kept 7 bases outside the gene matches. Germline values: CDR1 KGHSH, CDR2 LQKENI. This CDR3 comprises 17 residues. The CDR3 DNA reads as TGTGCCAGCTCAACCGGACAGGGGGCGGGGAGCAATCAGCCCCAGCATTTT. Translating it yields CASSTGQGAGSNQPQHF.

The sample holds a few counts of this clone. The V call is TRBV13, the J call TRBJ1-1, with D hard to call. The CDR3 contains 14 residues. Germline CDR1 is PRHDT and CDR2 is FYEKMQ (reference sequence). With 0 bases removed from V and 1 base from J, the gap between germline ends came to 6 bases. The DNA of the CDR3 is TGTGCCAGCAGCTTAGGCCTTACGAACACTGAAGCTTTCTTT. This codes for CASSLGLTNTEAFF.

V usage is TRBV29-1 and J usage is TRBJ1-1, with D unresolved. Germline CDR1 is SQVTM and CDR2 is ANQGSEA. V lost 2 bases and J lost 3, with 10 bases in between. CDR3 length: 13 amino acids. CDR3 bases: TGCAGCGTTGAAAGGAGGATGGACACTGAAGCTTTCTTT. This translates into CSVERRMDTEAFF.

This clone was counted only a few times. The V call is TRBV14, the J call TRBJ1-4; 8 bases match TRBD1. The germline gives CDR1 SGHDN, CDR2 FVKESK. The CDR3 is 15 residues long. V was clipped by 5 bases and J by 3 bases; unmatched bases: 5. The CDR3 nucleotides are TGTGCCAGCAGCTTAAGGGACAGGTCTAATGAAAAACTGTTTTTT. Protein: CASSLRDRSNEKLFF.

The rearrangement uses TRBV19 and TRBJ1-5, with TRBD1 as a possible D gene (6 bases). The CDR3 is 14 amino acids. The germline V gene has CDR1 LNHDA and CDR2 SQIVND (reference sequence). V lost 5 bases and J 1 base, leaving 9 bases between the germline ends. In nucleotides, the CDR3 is TGTGCCAGTAGTTTCGGACAGAGCAATCAGCCCCAGCATTTT. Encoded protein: CASSFGQSNQPQHF.